This TCR beta chain was identified during a study of T cells in Graves' hyperthyroidism and ophthalmopathy. Overall study results and limits: Separation of ophthalmopathy from stable hyperthyroidism was achieved by a 13 V-J model. Also found in blood were most expanded thyroid clonotypes above 0.001.

TCR beta CDR3 sequences were amplified from RNA transcripts. When the TCR CDR3 underwent first-round RT-PCR, the HTBI primer set was used. TCRdb re-derived calls from the multiplex PCR reads in MiXCR, one entry per CDR3 protein. The sample records 530,000 or so distinct CDR3 sequences, more than 15% being singletons. A remark on this clonotype: Its antigen is unidentified.

Deletions cut 5 bases from V and 3 bases from J, with 20 bases between. The germline gives CDR1 LNHDA, CDR2 SQIVND (reference sequence). The CDR3 totals 17 residues. Ophthalmopathy in the patients scored at least 3 on Clinical Activity Score and at least 4 on NOSPECS grade, lasting under 3 months. This TCR was sampled from a woman aged 18-29 years with Graves' ophthalmopathy. The sequencing input was blood. The chain has TRBV19 and TRBJ1-5; D might be TRBD1 (5 bases). The CDR3 sequence: CASSSDGTPGNNQPQHF. The CDR3 bases are TGTGCCAGTAGTTCTGACGGGACTCCTGGTAACAATCAGCCCCAGCATTTT. The full variable domain, in which reference TRBV19 and TRBJ1-5 provide the parts outside the CDR3, is DGGITQSPKYLFRKEGQNVTLSCEQNLNHDAMYWYRQDPGQGLRLIYYSQIVNDFQKGDIAEGYSVSREKKESFPLTVTSAQKNPTAFYLCASSSDGTPGNNQPQHFGDGTRLSIL.